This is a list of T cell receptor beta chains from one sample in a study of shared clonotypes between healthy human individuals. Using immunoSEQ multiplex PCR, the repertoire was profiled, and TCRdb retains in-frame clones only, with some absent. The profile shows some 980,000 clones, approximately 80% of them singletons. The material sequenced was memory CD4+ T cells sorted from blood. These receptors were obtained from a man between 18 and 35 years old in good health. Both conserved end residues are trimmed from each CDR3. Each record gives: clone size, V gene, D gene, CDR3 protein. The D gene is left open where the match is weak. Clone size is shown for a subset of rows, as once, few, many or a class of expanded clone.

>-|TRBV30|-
AWDETDTQY
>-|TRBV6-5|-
ASKETSNYGYT
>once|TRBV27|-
ASSITGFEKLF
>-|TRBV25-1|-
ASSDNRANTGELF
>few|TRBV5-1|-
ASSSGPGDINEQF
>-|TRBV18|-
ASSPRGAGDREAF
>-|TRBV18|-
ASSPTGQTYNEQF
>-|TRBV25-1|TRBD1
ASSDLTGAGAEAF
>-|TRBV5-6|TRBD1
ASSMDRVHTGELF
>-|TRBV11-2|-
ASSLGNKASTDTQY
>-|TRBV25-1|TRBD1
ASAQSGGAGQPQH
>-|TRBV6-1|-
ASSEDSSWYGYT
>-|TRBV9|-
ASSVTDENSPLH
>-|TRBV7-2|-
ASSSQPGISNQPQH
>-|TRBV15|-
ATSRDWQASNEKLF
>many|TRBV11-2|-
ASSSIRLANSPLH
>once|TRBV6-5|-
ASTRSEGGTEAF
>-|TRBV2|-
ASRVDAASSGNTIY
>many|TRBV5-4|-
ASSFDAGTYEQY
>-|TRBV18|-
ASSPLGRDTEAF
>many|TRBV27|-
ATLAGGQWRWETQY
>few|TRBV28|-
ASSPLDLRGGYEQY
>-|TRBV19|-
ASKADLNTGELF
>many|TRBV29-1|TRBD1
SVQIARTGGNTIY
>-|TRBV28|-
ASGTIGGGNTEAF
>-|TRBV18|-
ASPVSEGLAPSNQPQH
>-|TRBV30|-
AWGQAGGYT
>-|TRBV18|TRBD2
ASSQTSGISYEQY
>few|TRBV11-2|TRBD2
ASSLGAGPNTGELF
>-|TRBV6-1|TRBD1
ASSERLTGTGLGNEQF
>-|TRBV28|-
ASSLNPRNQPQH
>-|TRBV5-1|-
ASRISGTLEEKLF
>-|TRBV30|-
AWRAPTDTQY
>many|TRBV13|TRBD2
ASSSGPWAGVGDTQY
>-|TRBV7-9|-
ASSLEQREGGYT
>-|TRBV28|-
ASSFKGVLFYEQY
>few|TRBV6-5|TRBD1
ASSQGGANYGYT
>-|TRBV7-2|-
ASSLDGGTVPF
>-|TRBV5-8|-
ASSFIRDQPQH
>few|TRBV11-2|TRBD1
ASSLEGGRTEAF
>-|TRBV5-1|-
ASSLGQGNSSPLH
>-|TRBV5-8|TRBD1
ASSWRGQGFHEQY
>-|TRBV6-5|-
ASSSSGHFYNEQF
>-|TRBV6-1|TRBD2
ASSVSGGQETQY
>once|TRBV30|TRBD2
AWSVRAGGRNEQF
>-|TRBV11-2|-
ASSLDPTNSPLH
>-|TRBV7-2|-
ASSLTSSYEQY
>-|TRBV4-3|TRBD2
ASSPDGLAEETQY
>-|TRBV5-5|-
ASSPQPGATYNYGYT
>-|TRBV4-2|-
ASSLTLGGNTQY